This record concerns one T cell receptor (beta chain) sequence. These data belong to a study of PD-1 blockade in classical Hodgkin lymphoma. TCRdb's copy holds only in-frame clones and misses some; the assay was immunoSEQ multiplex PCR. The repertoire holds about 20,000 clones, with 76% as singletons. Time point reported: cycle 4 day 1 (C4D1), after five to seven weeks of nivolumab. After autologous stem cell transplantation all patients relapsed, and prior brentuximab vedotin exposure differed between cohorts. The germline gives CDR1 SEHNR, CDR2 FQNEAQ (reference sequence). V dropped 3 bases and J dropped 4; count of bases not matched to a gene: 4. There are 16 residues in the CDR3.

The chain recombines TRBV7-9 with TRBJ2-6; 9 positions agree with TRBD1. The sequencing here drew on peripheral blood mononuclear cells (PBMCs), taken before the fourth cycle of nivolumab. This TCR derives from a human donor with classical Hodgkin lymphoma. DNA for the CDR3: TGTGCCAGCAGCTTGACAGGGGGAACCGGGGCCAACGTCCTGACTTTC. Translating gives CASSLTGGTGANVLTF.